Sequencing of this T cell receptor beta chain was carried out in a study of blood T cell repertoires in COVID-19. Overall study: Sites across the United States, Italy and Spain contributed samples from acute and convalescent COVID-19.

Two negative PCRs, clearance, or symptom resolution had been documented for recovered Cohort 3 donors. Here immunoSEQ multiplex PCR was the method, and the copy in TCRdb shows in-frame clones only, minus some. The sample holds approximately 400,000 clones, approximately 90% seen once. The TCR comes from a woman aged 18-30 years who had recovered from COVID-19. The sample comprised PBMCs or T cells enriched from blood (not recorded which).

As DNA, the CDR3 is TGTGCCAGCAGCCCCGGACAGGGGAGTAGGCAAGAGACCCAGTACTTC. Protein: CASSPGQGSRQETQYF. The rearrangement links TRBV9 to TRBJ2-5, with 9 bases that match TRBD1. With 4 bases clipped from V and 2 bases from J, the junction kept 9 bases outside the gene matches. The CDR3 spans 16 residues. CDR1 is SGDLS and CDR2 is YYNGEE in the germline V gene.